These 14 T cell receptor beta chains were all obtained from the same sample, sequenced in a study of cytomegalovirus exposure and HLA in healthy donors. Sequenced by immunoSEQ multiplex PCR; TCRdb stores in-frame clones only, minus some. The table has approximately 54,000 clones, roughly nine tenths seen once. The sample was PBMCs. The receptors stem from a young woman in good health and CMV-seropositive.

The CDR3 here is CASSDRDNNEQFF. The CDR3 nucleotides read TGTGCCAGCAGTGACCGGGACAACAATGAGCAGTTCTTC. The chain uses TRBV6-4 and TRBJ2-1, with D perhaps matching TRBD1 (6 bases). Germline V gene sequence: CDR1 MRHNA, CDR2 SNTAGT. There are 13 residues in the CDR3. V was trimmed by 2 bases and J by 5 bases, leaving 7 bases between them.

The chain joins TRBV7-2 to TRBJ2-3; the match to TRBD2 covers 8 bases. This CDR3 contains 17 residues. Germline-derived CDR1 and CDR2 are SGHTA and FQGNSA. With V trimmed by 5 bases and J by 4 bases, 14 bases remained unmatched. The CDR3 sequence: CASSKAPGTRGPDTQYF. DNA of the CDR3: TGTGCCAGCAGCAAGGCCCCGGGGACTAGGGGTCCAGATACGCAGTATTTT.

V gene TRBV7-9 combines with J gene TRBJ2-1; 7 bases are a match to TRBD1. Unmatched junction bases numbered 12, after V lost 5 bases and J lost 5 bases. The germline V gene has CDR1 SEHNR and CDR2 FQNEAQ (reference sequence). CDR3 size: 16 residues. The CDR3 bases are TGTGCCAGCAGCAAGAGACAGGGTGGTATTGACAATGAGCAGTTCTTC. This codes for CASSKRQGGIDNEQFF.

The CDR3 DNA follows: TGTGCCAGCAGCTTAGGTCCAACAGGGGGGGAATCGGCTTTCTTT. Protein: CASSLGPTGGESAFF. V and J are TRBV7-2 and TRBJ1-1; 8 nucleotides align to TRBD1. Germline-derived CDR1 and CDR2 are SGHTA and FQGNSA. V was pared by 1 base and J by 11 bases, with 12 bases of the junction left unmatched. CDR3 length: 15 residues.

This rearrangement joins TRBV7-2 to TRBJ2-5; maybe TRBD1 (6 bases). V was pared by 7 bases and J by 1 base, with 13 bases between. The CDR3 is 14 amino acids. CDR1 and CDR2 (germline): SGHTA, FQGNSA. CDR3 nucleotides: TGTGCCAGCACCCTAAGGGGGAGCCAAGAGACCCAGTACTTC. Amino acids: CASTLRGSQETQYF.

The chain is built from TRBV7-3 and TRBJ2-1; the match to TRBD2 covers 8 bases. This CDR3 has 13 residues. The germline gives CDR1 SGHTA, CDR2 FQGTGA. With V trimmed by 3 bases and J by 7 bases, 2 bases remained unmatched. This CDR3 reads CASSFSGVNEQFF. In DNA form, the CDR3 reads TGTGCCAGCAGCTTTAGCGGGGTAAATGAGCAGTTCTTC. Full variable domain (remainder filled in from reference TRBV7-3 and TRBJ2-1): GAGVSQTPSNKVTEKGKYVELRCDPISGHTALYWYRQSLGQGPEFLIYFQGTGAADDSGLPNDRFFAVRPEGSVSTLKIQRTERGDSAVYLCASSFSGVNEQFFGPGTRLTVL.

V gene TRBV7-2 combines with J gene TRBJ1-4, with 7 bases aligning to TRBD1. The ends lost 6 bases at V and 4 bases at J; junction bases unmatched: 5. Germline values: CDR1 SGHTA, CDR2 FQGNSA. This CDR3 is built from 14 residues. CDR3 sequence (DNA): TGTGCCAGCAGTCTGACAGGGAGTAATGAAAAACTGTTTTTT. It codes for CASSLTGSNEKLFF.

J is TRBJ1-2 and V is TRBV2; D is possibly TRBD1 (6 bases). There are 13 residues in the CDR3. In germline, CDR1 is SNHLY, CDR2 FYNNEI. V lost 6 bases, J lost 4 bases, and 12 bases lay in between. The chain's CDR3 is CASSDRTSYGYTF. DNA of the CDR3: TGTGCCAGCAGCGACAGGACCAGCTATGGCTACACCTTC.

The chain recombines TRBV10-3 with TRBJ1-6; tentative D call: TRBD1 (5 bases). Germline CDR1 reads ENHRY; CDR2 reads SYGVKD. Between the trimmed V and J ends, which lost 8 bases and 5 bases, there was a span of 16 bases. The CDR3 spans 15 residues. In DNA form, the CDR3 reads TGTGCCATCGGGAGAGGAACGGGGGATAATTCACCCCTCCACTTT. Translation: CAIGRGTGDNSPLHF.

The chain combines TRBV5-1 with TRBJ2-1; 9 bases agree with TRBD1. Unmatched junction bases numbered 7, after V lost 0 bases and J lost 9 bases. This CDR3 spans 15 amino acids. Germline lookup yields CDR1 SGHRS and CDR2 YFSETQ. The DNA of the CDR3 is TGCGCCAGCAGCTTGGACGGACAGGGGAGCGTTGAGCAGTTCTTC. Encoded protein: CASSLDGQGSVEQFF.

The gene calls are TRBV27 and TRBJ2-5, with 10 positions matching TRBD2. The CDR3 is 14 residues long. With V trimmed by 6 bases and J by 4 bases, 5 bases remained unmatched. Germline-derived CDR1 and CDR2 are MNHEY and SMNVEV (reference sequence). The CDR3 loop is CASRKRGGRETQYF. CDR3 sequence (DNA): TGTGCCAGCAGAAAGCGGGGGGGCCGAGAGACCCAGTACTTC.

The CDR3 DNA reads TGTGCCAGTATGGAGACCGGGGACACCGGGGAGCTGTTTTTT. Amino acid sequence: CASMETGDTGELFF. The rearrangement links TRBV19 to TRBJ2-2, with a possible D match to TRBD2 (5 bases). From germline, CDR1 is LNHDA and CDR2 SQIVND (reference sequence). The CDR3 has 14 amino acids. Trimming removed 7 bases from V and 3 bases from J, with 12 bases in between.

This clone was detected once. The chain couples TRBV10-3 to TRBJ1-1; D possibly corresponds to TRBD1 (5 bases). V was pared by 7 bases and J by 2 bases, with 11 bases between. Germline-derived CDR1 and CDR2 are ENHRY and SYGVKD. The CDR3 contains 13 residues. In DNA form, the CDR3 reads TGTGCCATCAACGCGGGGGGTAACACTGAAGCTTTCTTT. The encoded protein is CAINAGGNTEAFF.

The chain links TRBV2 to TRBJ1-6; D is unclear. The V end was cut by 6 bases, the J end by 0 bases, with 6 bases between. The germline CDR1 and CDR2 sequences are SNHLY and FYNNEI. The CDR3 length is 14 residues. CDR3 protein: CASRQASYNSPLHF. The CDR3 DNA sequence: TGTGCCAGCAGGCAGGCCTCCTATAATTCACCCCTCCACTTT.